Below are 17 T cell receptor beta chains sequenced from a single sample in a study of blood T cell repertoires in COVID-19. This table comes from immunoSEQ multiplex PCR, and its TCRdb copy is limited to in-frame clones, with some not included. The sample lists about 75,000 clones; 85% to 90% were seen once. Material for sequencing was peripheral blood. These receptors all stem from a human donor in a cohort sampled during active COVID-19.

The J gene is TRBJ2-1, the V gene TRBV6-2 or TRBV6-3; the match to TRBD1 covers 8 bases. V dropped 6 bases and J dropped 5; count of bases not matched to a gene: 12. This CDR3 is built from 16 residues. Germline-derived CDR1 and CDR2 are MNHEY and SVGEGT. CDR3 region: CASSRPTGELDNEQFF. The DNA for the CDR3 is TGTGCCAGCAGCCGACCGACAGGGGAACTGGACAATGAGCAGTTCTTC.

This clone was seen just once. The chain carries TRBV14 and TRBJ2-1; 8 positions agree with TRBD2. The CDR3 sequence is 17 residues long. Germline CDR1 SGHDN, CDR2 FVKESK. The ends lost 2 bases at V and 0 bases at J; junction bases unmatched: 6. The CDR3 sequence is CASSQMRGAFSYNEQFF. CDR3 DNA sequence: TGTGCCAGCAGCCAAATGCGGGGGGCCTTCTCCTACAATGAGCAGTTCTTC.

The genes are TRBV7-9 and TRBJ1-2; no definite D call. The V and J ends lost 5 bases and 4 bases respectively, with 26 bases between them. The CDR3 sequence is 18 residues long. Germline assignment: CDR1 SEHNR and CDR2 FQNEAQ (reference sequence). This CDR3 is CASSPSTHGIRSIYGYTF. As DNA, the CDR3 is TGTGCCAGCAGCCCTAGTACACATGGAATTCGATCCATCTATGGCTACACCTTC. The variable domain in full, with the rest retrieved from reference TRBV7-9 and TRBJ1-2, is DTGVSQNPRHKITKRGQNVTFRCDPISEHNRLYWYRQTLGQGPEFLTYFQNEAQLEKSRLLSDRFSAERPKGSFSTLEIQRTEQGDSAMYLCASSPSTHGIRSIYGYTFGSGTRLTVV.

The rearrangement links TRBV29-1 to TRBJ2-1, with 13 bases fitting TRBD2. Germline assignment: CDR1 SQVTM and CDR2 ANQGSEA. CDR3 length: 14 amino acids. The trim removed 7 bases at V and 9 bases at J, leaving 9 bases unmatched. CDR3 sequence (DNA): TGCAGCGGTTCCCCGACTAGCGGGAGGAGTGAGCAGTTCTTC. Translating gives CSGSPTSGRSEQFF.

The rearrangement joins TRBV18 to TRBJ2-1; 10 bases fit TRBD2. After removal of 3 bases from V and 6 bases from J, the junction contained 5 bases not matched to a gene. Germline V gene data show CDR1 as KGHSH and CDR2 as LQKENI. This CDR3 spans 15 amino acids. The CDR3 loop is CASSPERGGINEQFF. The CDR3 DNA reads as TGTGCCAGCTCACCCGAGCGGGGGGGCATCAATGAGCAGTTCTTC.

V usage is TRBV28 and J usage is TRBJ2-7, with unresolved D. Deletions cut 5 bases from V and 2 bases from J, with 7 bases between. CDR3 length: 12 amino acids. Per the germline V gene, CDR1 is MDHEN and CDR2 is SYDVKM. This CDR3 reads CASSRRAYEQYF. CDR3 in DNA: TGTGCCAGCAGTCGACGGGCCTACGAGCAGTACTTC.

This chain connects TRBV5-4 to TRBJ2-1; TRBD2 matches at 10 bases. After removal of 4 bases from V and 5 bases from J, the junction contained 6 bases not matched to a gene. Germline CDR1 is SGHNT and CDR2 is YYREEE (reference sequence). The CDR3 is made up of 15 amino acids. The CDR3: CASSPTSGNDNEQFF. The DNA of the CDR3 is TGTGCCAGCAGCCCCACTAGCGGGAACGACAATGAGCAGTTCTTC.

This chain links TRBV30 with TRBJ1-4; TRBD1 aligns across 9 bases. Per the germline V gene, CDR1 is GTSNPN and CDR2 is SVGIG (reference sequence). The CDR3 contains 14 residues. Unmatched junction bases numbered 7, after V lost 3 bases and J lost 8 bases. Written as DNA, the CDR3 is TGTGCCTGGAGCGAACAGGGGGCGCGGGAAAAACTGTTTTTT. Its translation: CAWSEQGAREKLFF.

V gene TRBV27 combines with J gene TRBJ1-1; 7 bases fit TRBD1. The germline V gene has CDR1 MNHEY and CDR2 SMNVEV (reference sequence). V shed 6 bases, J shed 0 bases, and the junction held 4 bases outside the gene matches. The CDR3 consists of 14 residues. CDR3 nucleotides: TGTGCCAGCAGGGGCAGGGGGATGAACACTGAAGCTTTCTTT. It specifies CASRGRGMNTEAFF.

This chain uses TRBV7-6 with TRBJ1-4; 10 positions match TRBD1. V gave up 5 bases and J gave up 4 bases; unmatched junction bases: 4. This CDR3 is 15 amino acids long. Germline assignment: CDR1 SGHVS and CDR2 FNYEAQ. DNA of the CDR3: TGTGCCAGCAGCCCGACAGGGGGCAGTAATGAAAAACTGTTTTTT. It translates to CASSPTGGSNEKLFF.

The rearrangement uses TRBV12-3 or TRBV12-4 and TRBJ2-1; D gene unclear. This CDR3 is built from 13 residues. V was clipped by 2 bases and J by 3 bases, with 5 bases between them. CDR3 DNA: TGTGCCAGCAGTTTATCGGGCTACAATGAGCAGTTCTTC. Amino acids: CASSLSGYNEQFF.

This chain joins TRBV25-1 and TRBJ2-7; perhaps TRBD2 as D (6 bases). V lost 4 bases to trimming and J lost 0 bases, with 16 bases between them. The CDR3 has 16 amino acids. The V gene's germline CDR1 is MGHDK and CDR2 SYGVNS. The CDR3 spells CASSVEGGHYSYEQYF. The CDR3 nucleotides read TGTGCCAGCAGTGTAGAGGGAGGCCACTACTCCTACGAGCAGTACTTC.

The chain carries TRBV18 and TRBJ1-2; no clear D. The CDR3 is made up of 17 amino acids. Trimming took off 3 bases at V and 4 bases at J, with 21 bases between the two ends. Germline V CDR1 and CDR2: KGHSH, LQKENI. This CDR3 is CASSPQRVGKEIYGYTF. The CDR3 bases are TGTGCCAGCTCACCCCAGCGGGTGGGGAAGGAGATCTATGGCTACACCTTC.

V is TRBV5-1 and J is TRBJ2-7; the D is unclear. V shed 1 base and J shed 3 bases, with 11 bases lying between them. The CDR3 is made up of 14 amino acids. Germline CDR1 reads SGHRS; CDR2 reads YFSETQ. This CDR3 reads CASSLFQAGYEQYF. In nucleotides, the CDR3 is TGCGCCAGCAGCTTGTTCCAGGCCGGCTACGAGCAGTACTTC. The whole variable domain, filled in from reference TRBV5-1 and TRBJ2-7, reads KAGVTQTPRYLIKTRGQQVTLSCSPISGHRSVSWYQQTPGQGLQFLFEYFSETQRNKGNFPGRFSGRQFSNSRSEMNVSTLELGDSALYLCASSLFQAGYEQYFGPGTRLTVT.

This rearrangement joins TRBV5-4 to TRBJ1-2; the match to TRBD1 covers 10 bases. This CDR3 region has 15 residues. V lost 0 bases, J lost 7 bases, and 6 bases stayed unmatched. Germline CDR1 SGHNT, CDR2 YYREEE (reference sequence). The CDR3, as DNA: TGTGCCAGCAGCTTGGGGGACAGGGGATCTTTTGGCTACACCTTC. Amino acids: CASSLGDRGSFGYTF.

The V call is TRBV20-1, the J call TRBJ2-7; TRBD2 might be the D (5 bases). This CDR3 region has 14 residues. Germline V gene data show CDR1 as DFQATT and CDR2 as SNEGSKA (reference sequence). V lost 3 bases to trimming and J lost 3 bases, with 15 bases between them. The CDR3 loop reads CSASLVGRNYEQYF. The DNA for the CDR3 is TGCAGTGCTAGTCTTGTTGGGAGAAACTACGAGCAGTACTTC.

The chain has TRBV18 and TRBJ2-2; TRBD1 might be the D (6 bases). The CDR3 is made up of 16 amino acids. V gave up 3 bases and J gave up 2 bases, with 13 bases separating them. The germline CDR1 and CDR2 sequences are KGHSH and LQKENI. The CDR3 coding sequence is TGTGCCAGCTCACCCACAGGGTCGGGAAACACCGGGGAGCTGTTTTTT. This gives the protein CASSPTGSGNTGELFF.